This T cell receptor beta chain originates from a study of blood T cell repertoires in COVID-19 (dated by TCRdb to between 2020 and 2021). The study in broad terms: Samples from collaborators originated in the United States, Italy and Spain and spanned both the acute and convalescent phases of COVID-19. The prospective study material was composed of cDNA or gDNA derived from T cells, B-cell-depleted T cells, or PBMCs. Deeply sampled blood TCRbeta repertoires from subjects exposed to, actively infected with, or recovered from COVID-19 were included in the dataset. The repertoires were released in a freely available public database meant as a resource for research on the immune response to SARS-CoV-2. Samples came from the ongoing ImmuneRACE study (first 160 participants) plus 1,254 subjects from 6 global collaborators. The sample metadata nearly always contained a de-identified subject ID, COVID-19 status, age in years and sex. HLA class I and class II types, where available, came from metadata supplied by the sample provider rather than from assay-based typing. General conclusions and limits of the study: Clinical and demographic metadata were provided uncurated, with the amount varying by source and participant.

TCRbeta CDR3 regions were amplified from genomic DNA using the immunoSEQ Assay, a bias-controlled multiplex PCR. Under the source paper's analysis protocol: The number of nucleated cells in each sample was estimated from the amplification of reference gene primers within the assay. To quantify the absolute abundance of each unique TCRbeta CDR3 rearrangement, sequence reads were collapsed and filtered. For each sample, productive Simpson clonality was calculated by taking the square root of Simpson's diversity index across productive rearrangements. TCRdb provides this immuneACCESS table in a form limited to in-frame rearrangements. Some clones are lacking; in checked studies, under half of them reflect an unresolved V gene, and why the rest are absent is not known. V, J and clone size are those of that table, while D and trimming were read from the DNA. This sample gives about 24,000 clones in total; around 81% of them show up just once. The top ten clonotypes cover approximately 7% of the sample.

Each collaborating institution followed its own protocols to collect whole blood in K2EDTA tubes. For TCRbeta analysis, collaborators shipped samples in one of three forms: frozen whole blood, isolated PBMCs, or DNA extracted from either of those sample types. The CDR3 holds 15 amino acids from the cysteine to the phenylalanine. Only the CDR3 DNA stays, 45 bases, in frame from base 1. For this chain, trimming is 5 bases at the V end and 0 bases at the J end, and the number of junction bases without a gene match is 3. CDR1 and CDR2 are drawn from the germline V gene: SGHTA, FQGTGA. A remark on this clone: Its binding antigen is unknown. No base quality values were provided; no much bigger clone lies one nucleotide off.

The sequenced material came from peripheral blood. Recombination linked TRBV7-3 to TRBJ2-2; 7 central bases correspond to TRBD1. The receptor's source is a man in his 70s with acute or convalescent COVID-19. For the CDR3, the sequence is CASSLGTANTGELFF. The DNA is TGTGCCAGCAGCCTAGGGACAGCGAACACCGGGGAGCTGTTTTTT.